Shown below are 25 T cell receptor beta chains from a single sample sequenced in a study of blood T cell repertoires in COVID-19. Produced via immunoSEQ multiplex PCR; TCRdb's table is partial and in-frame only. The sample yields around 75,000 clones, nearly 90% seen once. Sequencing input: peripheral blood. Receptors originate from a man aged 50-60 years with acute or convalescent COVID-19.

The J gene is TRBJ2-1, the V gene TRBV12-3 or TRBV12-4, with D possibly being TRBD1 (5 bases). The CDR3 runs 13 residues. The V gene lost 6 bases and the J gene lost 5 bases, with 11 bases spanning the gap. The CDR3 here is CASRSDIHNEQFF. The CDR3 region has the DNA TGTGCCAGCAGATCGGACATACACAATGAGCAGTTCTTC.

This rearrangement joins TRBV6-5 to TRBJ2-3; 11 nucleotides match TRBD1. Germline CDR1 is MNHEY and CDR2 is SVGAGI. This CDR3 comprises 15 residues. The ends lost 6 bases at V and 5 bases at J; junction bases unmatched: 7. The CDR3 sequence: CASSWGQGGGDTQYF. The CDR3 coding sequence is TGTGCCAGCAGCTGGGGACAGGGGGGGGGAGATACGCAGTATTTT.

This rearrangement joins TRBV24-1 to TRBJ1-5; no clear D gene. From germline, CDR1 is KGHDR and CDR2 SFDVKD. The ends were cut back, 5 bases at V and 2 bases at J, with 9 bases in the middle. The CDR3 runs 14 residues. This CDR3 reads CATSAGYGNQPQHF. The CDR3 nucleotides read TGTGCCACCAGTGCGGGTTACGGCAATCAGCCCCAGCATTTT.

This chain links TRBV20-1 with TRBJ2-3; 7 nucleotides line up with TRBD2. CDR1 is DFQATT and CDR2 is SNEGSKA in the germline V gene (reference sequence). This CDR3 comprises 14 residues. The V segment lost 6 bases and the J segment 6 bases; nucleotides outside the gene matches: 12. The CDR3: CSASLAVGLDTQYF. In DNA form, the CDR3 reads TGCAGTGCCAGTCTAGCGGTGGGGTTGGATACGCAGTATTTT.

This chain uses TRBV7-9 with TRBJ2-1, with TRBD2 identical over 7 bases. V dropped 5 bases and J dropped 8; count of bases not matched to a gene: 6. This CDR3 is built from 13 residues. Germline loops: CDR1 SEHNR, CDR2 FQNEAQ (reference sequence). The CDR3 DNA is TGTGCCAGCAGCCCCCGGGGGGTGGATGAGCAGTTCTTC. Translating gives CASSPRGVDEQFF. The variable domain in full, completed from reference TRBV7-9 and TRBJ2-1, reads DTGVSQNPRHKITKRGQNVTFRCDPISEHNRLYWYRQTLGQGPEFLTYFQNEAQLEKSRLLSDRFSAERPKGSFSTLEIQRTEQGDSAMYLCASSPRGVDEQFFGPGTRLTVL.

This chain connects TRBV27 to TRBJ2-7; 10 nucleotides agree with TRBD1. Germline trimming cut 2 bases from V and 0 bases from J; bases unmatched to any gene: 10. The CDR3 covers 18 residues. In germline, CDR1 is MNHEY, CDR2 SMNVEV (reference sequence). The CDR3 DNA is TGTGCCAGCAGTTTAAGGGTCCCGGGACAGGGGTCCTCCTACGAGCAGTACTTC. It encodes CASSLRVPGQGSSYEQYF.

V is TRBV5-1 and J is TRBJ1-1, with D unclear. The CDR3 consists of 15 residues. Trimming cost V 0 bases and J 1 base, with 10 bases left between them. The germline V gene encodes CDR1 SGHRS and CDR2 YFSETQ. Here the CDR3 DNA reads TGCGCCAGCAGCTTGGATGGGCCCCGGAACACTGAAGCTTTCTTT. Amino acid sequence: CASSLDGPRNTEAFF.

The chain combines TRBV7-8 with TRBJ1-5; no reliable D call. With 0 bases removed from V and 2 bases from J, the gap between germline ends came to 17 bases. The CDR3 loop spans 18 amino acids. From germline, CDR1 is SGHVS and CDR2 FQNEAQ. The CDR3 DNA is TGTGCCAGCAGCTTAGCAGGATCGAGGTCGTTTCGCAATCAGCCCCAGCATTTT. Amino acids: CASSLAGSRSFRNQPQHF.

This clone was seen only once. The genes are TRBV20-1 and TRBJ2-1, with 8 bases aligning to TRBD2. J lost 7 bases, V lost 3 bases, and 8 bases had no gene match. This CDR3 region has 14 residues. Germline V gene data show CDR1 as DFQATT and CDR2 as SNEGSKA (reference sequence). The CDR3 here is CSASISTGGNEQFF. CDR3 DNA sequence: TGCAGTGCTAGTATCTCGACGGGAGGGAATGAGCAGTTCTTC.

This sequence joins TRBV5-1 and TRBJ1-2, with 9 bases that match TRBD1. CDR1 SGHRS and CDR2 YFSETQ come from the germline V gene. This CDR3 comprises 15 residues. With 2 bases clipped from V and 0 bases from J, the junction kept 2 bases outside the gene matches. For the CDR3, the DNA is TGCGCCAGCAGCTTACAGGGGGCTACTAACTATGGCTACACCTTC. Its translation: CASSLQGATNYGYTF. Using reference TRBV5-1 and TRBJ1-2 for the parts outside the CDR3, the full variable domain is KAGVTQTPRYLIKTRGQQVTLSCSPISGHRSVSWYQQTPGQGLQFLFEYFSETQRNKGNFPGRFSGRQFSNSRSEMNVSTLELGDSALYLCASSLQGATNYGYTFGSGTRLTVV.

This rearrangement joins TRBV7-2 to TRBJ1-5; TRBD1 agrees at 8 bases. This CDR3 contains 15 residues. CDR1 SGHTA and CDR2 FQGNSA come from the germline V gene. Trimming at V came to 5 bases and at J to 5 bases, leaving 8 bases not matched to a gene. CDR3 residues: CASSARQGFDQPQHF. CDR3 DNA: TGTGCCAGCAGCGCCCGACAGGGGTTTGATCAGCCCCAGCATTTT.

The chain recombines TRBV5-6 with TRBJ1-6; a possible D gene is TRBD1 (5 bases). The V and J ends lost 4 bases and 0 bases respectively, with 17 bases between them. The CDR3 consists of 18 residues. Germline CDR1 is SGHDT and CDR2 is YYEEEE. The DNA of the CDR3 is TGTGCCAGCAGCCGCGGGACGGCCCACAACTCCTATAATTCACCCCTCCACTTT. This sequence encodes CASSRGTAHNSYNSPLHF.

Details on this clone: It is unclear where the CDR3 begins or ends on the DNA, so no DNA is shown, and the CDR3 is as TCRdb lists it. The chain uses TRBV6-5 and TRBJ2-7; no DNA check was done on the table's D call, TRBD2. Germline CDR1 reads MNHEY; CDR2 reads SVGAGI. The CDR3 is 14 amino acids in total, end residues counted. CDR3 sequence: CASSTSTRTYEQYF.

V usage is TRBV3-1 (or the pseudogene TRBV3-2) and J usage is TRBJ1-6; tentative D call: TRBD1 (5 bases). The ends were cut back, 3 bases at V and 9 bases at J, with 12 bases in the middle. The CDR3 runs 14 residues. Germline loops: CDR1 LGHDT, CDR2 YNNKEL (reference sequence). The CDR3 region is CASSQGAGGSPLHF. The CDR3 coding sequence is TGTGCCAGCAGCCAGGGCGCCGGGGGTTCACCCCTCCACTTT.

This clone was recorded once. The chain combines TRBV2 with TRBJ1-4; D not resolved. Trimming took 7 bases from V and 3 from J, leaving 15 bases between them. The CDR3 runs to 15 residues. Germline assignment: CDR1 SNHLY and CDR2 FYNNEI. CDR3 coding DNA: TGTGCCAGCACCCGCGGTTTAAATGCTAATGAAAAACTGTTTTTT. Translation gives CASTRGLNANEKLFF.

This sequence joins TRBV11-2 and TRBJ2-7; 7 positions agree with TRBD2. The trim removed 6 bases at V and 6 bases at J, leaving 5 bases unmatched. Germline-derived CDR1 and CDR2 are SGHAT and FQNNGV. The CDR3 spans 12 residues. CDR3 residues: CASSLTGGEQYF. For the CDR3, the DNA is TGTGCCAGCAGTCTAACGGGGGGCGAGCAGTACTTC.

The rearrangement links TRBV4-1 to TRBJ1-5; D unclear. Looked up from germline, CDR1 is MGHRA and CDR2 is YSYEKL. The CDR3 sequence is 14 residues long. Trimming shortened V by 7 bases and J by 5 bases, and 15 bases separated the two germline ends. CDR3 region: CASTHEPIDQPQHF. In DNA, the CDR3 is TGCGCCAGCACCCATGAGCCCATAGATCAGCCCCAGCATTTT.

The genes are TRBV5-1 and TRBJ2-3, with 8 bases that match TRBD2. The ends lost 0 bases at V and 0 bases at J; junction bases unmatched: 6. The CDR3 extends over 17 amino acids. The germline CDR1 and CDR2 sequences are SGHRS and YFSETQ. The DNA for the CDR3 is TGCGCCAGCAGCTTGGAGGCTAGCGGGTCTAGCACAGATACGCAGTATTTT. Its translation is CASSLEASGSSTDTQYF.

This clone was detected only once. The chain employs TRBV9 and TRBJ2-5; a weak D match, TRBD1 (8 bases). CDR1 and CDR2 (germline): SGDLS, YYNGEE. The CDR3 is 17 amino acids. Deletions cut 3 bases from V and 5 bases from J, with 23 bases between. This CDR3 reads CASSASRGGQVSETQYF. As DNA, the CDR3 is TGTGCCAGCAGCGCCTCAAGGGGGGGACAGGTTTCTGAGACCCAGTACTTC.

DNA of the CDR3: TGTGCCAGCAGTACAGGGTTGAACACTGAAGCTTTCTTT. This sequence encodes CASSTGLNTEAFF. The rearrangement links TRBV7-7 to TRBJ1-1; D might be TRBD1 (6 bases). Germline CDR1 is SSHAT and CDR2 is FNYEAQ (reference sequence). The CDR3 is 13 residues long. V shed 6 bases and J shed 0 bases, with 8 bases lying between them.

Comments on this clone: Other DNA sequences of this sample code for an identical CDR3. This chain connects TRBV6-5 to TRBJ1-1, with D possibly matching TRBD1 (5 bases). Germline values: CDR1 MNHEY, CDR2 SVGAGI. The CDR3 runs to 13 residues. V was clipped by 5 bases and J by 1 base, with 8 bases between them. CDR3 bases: TGTGCCAGCAGTCCGACAGAGAACACTGAAGCTTTCTTT. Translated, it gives CASSPTENTEAFF.

This chain's CDR3 is CASSVAGRGYEQYF. The CDR3 DNA sequence: TGTGCCAGCAGCGTAGCCGGGAGAGGATACGAGCAGTACTTC. V usage is TRBV9 and J usage is TRBJ2-7; maybe TRBD2 (6 bases). The ends were cut back, 0 bases at V and 4 bases at J, with 11 bases in the middle. This CDR3 has 14 amino acids. The germline V gene encodes CDR1 SGDLS and CDR2 YYNGEE. The full variable domain, completed using reference TRBV9 and TRBJ2-7, is DSGVTQTPKHLITATGQRVTLRCSPRSGDLSVYWYQQSLDQGLQFLIQYYNGEERAKGNILERFSAQQFPDLHSELNLSSLELGDSALYFCASSVAGRGYEQYFGPGTRLTVT.

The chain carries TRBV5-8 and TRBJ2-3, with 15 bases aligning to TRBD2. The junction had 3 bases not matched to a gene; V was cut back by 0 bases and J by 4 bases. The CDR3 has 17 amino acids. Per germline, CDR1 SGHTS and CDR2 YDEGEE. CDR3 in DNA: TGTGCCAGCAGCTTGGGGGGACTAGCGGGAGGACCAGATACGCAGTATTTT. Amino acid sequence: CASSLGGLAGGPDTQYF.

The CDR3 loop is CASSISSGLDTEAFF. The CDR3 DNA is TGTGCCAGTAGTATCTCTTCAGGGTTGGACACTGAAGCTTTCTTT. The chain joins TRBV19 to TRBJ1-1; weak D call: TRBD1 (5 bases). The germline V gene encodes CDR1 LNHDA and CDR2 SQIVND (reference sequence). V was trimmed by 3 bases and J by 3 bases, leaving 14 bases between them. This CDR3 region has 15 residues.

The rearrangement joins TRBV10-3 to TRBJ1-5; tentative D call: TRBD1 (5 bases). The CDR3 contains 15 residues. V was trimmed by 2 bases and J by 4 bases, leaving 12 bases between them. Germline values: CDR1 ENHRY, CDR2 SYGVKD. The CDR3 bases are TGTGCCATCAGTGAGGGGGGGAACAGAAATCAGCCCCAGCATTTT. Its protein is CAISEGGNRNQPQHF.